The 9 T cell receptor beta chains listed next were all sequenced from one sample in a study of blood T cells in healthy people across ages. Next came a second PCR, run for 7 to 11 cycles, which used a sample-barcoded 5' primer along with a J-beta primer mix. TCRdb fed the 5' RACE reads into MiXCR, producing one record per CDR3 protein. Of 600,000 to 900,000 distinct CDR3 sequences in the sample, 20% to 30% were seen once. This same sample was also part of a study on T cells of mothers and their children.

The sample was blood. All receptors derive from a boy between 10 and 17 years old in good health.

V is TRBV18 and J is TRBJ2-7; 8 bases are a match to TRBD1. With V trimmed by 3 bases and J by 5 bases, 6 bases remained unmatched. The V gene's germline CDR1 is KGHSH and CDR2 LQKENI. This CDR3 is built from 14 residues. CDR3 region: CASSPRTGINEQYF. The CDR3 coding sequence is TGTGCCAGCTCACCGAGGACAGGGATCAACGAGCAGTACTTC.

The CDR3 nucleotides are TGTGCCAGCAGTCGTCTACAGGGGGGCACTGAAGCTTTCTTT. The encoded protein is CASSRLQGGTEAFF. The chain has TRBV6-5 and TRBJ1-1; TRBD1 agrees at 8 bases. The CDR3 runs to 14 residues. Per germline, CDR1 MNHEY and CDR2 SVGAGI. The trim removed 5 bases at V and 4 bases at J, leaving 6 bases unmatched.

Only a few counts were recorded for this clonotype. The V and J genes are TRBV3-1 and TRBJ2-1; D gene ambiguous. The germline V gene has CDR1 LGHDT and CDR2 YNNKEL (reference sequence). Trimming shortened V by 4 bases and J by 1 base, and 8 bases separated the two germline ends. CDR3 size: 14 residues. CDR3 residues: CASSPRASYNEQFF. The CDR3 nucleotides are TGTGCCAGCAGCCCGAGAGCATCCTACAATGAGCAGTTCTTC.

This sequence joins TRBV18 and TRBJ1-2; D might be TRBD1 (5 bases). Germline lookup yields CDR1 KGHSH and CDR2 LQKENI. V dropped 2 bases and J dropped 4 bases, with 17 bases sitting between them. The CDR3 consists of 16 residues. CDR3 nucleotide sequence: TGTGCCAGCTCACCAGAGACAGCCACCTCTGGCTATGGCTACACCTTC. It translates to CASSPETATSGYGYTF.

This chain links TRBV9 with TRBJ1-1; the D gene is possibly TRBD1 (5 bases). Germline V lookup: CDR1 SGDLS, CDR2 YYNGEE. Trimming took 1 base from V and 6 from J, leaving 16 bases between them. The CDR3 extends over 15 amino acids. The CDR3 DNA follows: TGTGCCAGCAGCGTAAAAGGTGGGGGTCGGGCTGAAGCTTTCTTT. Its protein is CASSVKGGGRAEAFF.

This chain joins TRBV5-1 and TRBJ1-5; 9 positions match TRBD1. V was pared by 1 base and J by 6 bases, with 5 bases of the junction left unmatched. Germline CDR1 is SGHRS and CDR2 is YFSETQ. The CDR3 consists of 15 residues. In nucleotides, the CDR3 is TGCGCCAGCAGCTTGACAGGGGGCGGAGGTCAGCCCCAGCATTTT. Translating gives CASSLTGGGGQPQHF.

This clonotype was seen more than once but under ten times. The J gene is TRBJ2-2, the V gene TRBV9, with D unclear. Trimming pared 0 bases from V and 7 bases from J, leaving 7 bases between. CDR3 size: 13 residues. In germline, CDR1 is SGDLS, CDR2 YYNGEE. In nucleotides, the CDR3 is TGTGCCAGCAGCGTAGCCCCCGGCGGGGAGCTGTTTTTT. Its translation is CASSVAPGGELFF.

This clonotype showed up just a few times. The V and J genes are TRBV7-9 and TRBJ2-7, with D possibly being TRBD1 (5 bases). The germline V and J ends were trimmed by 1 base and 1 base, with 11 bases remaining between them. Germline V gives CDR1 SEHNR, CDR2 FQNEAQ (reference sequence). The CDR3 runs to 15 residues. The CDR3 coding sequence is TGTGCCAGCAGCTTAGAAGGGGTTATTTCCTACGAGCAGTACTTC. Amino acid sequence: CASSLEGVISYEQYF. Using reference TRBV7-9 and TRBJ2-7 for the parts outside the CDR3, the full variable domain is DTGVSQNPRHKITKRGQNVTFRCDPISEHNRLYWYRQTLGQGPEFLTYFQNEAQLEKSRLLSDRFSAERPKGSFSTLEIQRTEQGDSAMYLCASSLEGVISYEQYFGPGTRLTVT.

This clonotype was recorded a few times. The chain is built from TRBV5-1 and TRBJ1-1; no firm D call. Germline V gene lookup returns CDR1 SGHRS and CDR2 YFSETQ. Between the trimmed V and J ends, which lost 5 bases and 0 bases, there was a span of 11 bases. This CDR3 comprises 14 residues. The CDR3 nucleotides read TGCGCCAGCAGACTGGGGTGGATGAACACTGAAGCTTTCTTT. Protein product: CASRLGWMNTEAFF. Full variable domain (rest looked up from reference TRBV5-1 and TRBJ1-1): KAGVTQTPRYLIKTRGQQVTLSCSPISGHRSVSWYQQTPGQGLQFLFEYFSETQRNKGNFPGRFSGRQFSNSRSEMNVSTLELGDSALYLCASRLGWMNTEAFFGQGTRLTVV.